This T cell receptor beta chain was recovered during a study of cytomegalovirus exposure and HLA in healthy donors. This PCR relied on a set of 60 Vbeta primers and 13 Jbeta primers. Assay used: immunoSEQ multiplex PCR; TCRdb lists only in-frame clones, some missing. The sample shows roughly 100,000 clones, roughly 77% of them seen only once. The germline CDR1 and CDR2 sequences are SEHNR and FQNEAQ (reference sequence). The CDR3 has 14 amino acids. Trimming removed 5 bases at V and 10 bases at J, with 15 bases between. Material: PBMCs. The clonotype originates from a woman between 18 and 29 years old in good health and CMV-seropositive. The V gene is TRBV7-9, the J gene TRBJ1-6; D may be TRBD1 (6 bases). The CDR3 nucleotides are TGTGCCAGCAGCGGTACAGGGAGAGGCTCACCCCTCCACTTT. Amino acids: CASSGTGRGSPLHF.